A single sample is the source of the 3 T cell receptor beta chains below, sequenced in a study of CD8+CD57+ T cells in acquired aplastic anemia (dated by TCRdb to the late 2010s). Flow cytometry had shown CD8+CD57+ cell expansion in the patients selected for sequencing. TCRdb names Illumina HiSeq 2000 as the instrument used. TCR beta VDJ combination and CDR3 sequence profiling used genomic DNA as the template. The public sequencing data were trimmed at Q25 with fastp and processed into clonotypes with MiXCR by TCRdb, which kept only in-frame beta chains. Rows with one shared CDR3 protein collapse into an entry with the most common genes and DNA. The sample includes around 220,000 distinct CDR3 sequences, with 40% to 60% observed a single time. Together, the top ten hold 20% of the sample. The material sequenced was sorted CD4+, CD8+, or CD8+CD57+ T cells (not recorded which) from PBMCs. The receptor set was obtained from a human donor with aplastic anemia.

This clonotype was seen ten or more times. The chain recombines TRBV9 with TRBJ2-3; D could derive from TRBD1 or TRBD2 (6 bases each). Germline V gene lookup returns CDR1 SGDLS and CDR2 YYNGEE. V lost 0 bases and J lost 1, with 12 bases in between. This CDR3 contains 16 residues. The CDR3 region is CASSVGGGWGTDTQYF. DNA for the CDR3: TGTGCCAGCAGCGTAGGAGGGGGGTGGGGCACAGATACGCAGTATTTT.

The chain employs TRBV24-1 and TRBJ2-1, with D tentatively TRBD1 (5 bases). Germline V gene data show CDR1 as KGHDR and CDR2 as SFDVKD. Trimming stripped 3 bases from V and 0 bases from J, with 14 bases between. The CDR3 runs 17 residues. The CDR3 bases are TGTGCCACCAGTGATCCTTATAAGGGGCTCTCCTACAATGAGCAGTTCTTC. Translating it yields CATSDPYKGLSYNEQFF.

This sequence joins TRBV20-1 and TRBJ1-1; D possibly corresponds to TRBD1 (5 bases). Germline V gene data show CDR1 as DFQATT and CDR2 as SNEGSKA (reference sequence). This CDR3 has 14 residues. Trimming took off 3 bases at V and 6 bases at J, with 17 bases between the two ends. The CDR3 region has the DNA TGCAGTGCTAGGGACCCCGGGGGGAGCTCTGAAGCTTTCTTT. Translating it yields CSARDPGGSSEAFF.